Described below is a single TCR beta chain sequence and its context. Clones were read by immunoSEQ multiplex PCR, and TCRdb kept only the in-frame ones, dropping some. The sample contains roughly 80,000 clones, about 86% of which appear only once. The V segment lost 5 bases and the J segment 4 bases; nucleotides outside the gene matches: 8. Looked up from germline, CDR1 is LNHDA and CDR2 is SQIVND (reference sequence). CDR3 length: 16 amino acids. The entry originates in a study of blood T cell repertoires in COVID-19. Study as a whole: T cells, B-cell-depleted T cells, or PBMCs supplied cDNA or gDNA.

The TCR was taken from a man at least 80 years old with acute or convalescent COVID-19. Sequenced input: peripheral blood. The chain combines TRBV19 with TRBJ2-3; 11 nucleotides line up with TRBD1. CDR3 DNA sequence: TGTGCCAGTAGTCTCCTCCCGGGACAGGGGGCAGATACGCAGTATTTT. Amino acids: CASSLLPGQGADTQYF.